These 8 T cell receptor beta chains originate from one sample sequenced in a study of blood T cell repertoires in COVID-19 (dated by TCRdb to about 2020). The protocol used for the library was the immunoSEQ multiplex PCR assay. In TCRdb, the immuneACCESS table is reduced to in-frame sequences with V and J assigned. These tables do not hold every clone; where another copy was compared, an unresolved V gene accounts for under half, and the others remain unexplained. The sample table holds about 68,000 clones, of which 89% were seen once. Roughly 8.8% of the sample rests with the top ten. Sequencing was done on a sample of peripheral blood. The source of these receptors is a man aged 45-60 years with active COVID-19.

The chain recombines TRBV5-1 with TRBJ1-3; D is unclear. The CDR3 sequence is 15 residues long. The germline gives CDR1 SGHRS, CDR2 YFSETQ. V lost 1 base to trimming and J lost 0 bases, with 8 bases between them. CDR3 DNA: TGCGCCAGCAGCTTGAGCGGAATCTCTGGAAACACCATATATTTT. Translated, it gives CASSLSGISGNTIYF.

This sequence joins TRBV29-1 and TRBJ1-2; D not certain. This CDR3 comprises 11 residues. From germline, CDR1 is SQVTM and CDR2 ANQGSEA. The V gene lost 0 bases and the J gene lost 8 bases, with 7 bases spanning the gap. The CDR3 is CSVEERAGYTF. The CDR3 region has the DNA TGCAGCGTTGAAGAGAGGGCGGGCTACACCTTC. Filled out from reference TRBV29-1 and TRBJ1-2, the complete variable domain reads SAVISQKPSRDICQRGTSLTIQCQVDSQVTMMFWYRQQPGQSLTLIATANQGSEATYESGFVIDKFPISRPNLTFSTLTVSNMSPEDSSIYLCSVEERAGYTFGSGTRLTVV.

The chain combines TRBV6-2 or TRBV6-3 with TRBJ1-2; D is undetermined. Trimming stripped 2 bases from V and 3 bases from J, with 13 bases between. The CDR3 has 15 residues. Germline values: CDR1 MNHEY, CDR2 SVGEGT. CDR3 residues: CASSYGRLADYGYTF. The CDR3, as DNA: TGTGCCAGCAGTTACGGACGGCTAGCCGACTATGGCTACACCTTC.

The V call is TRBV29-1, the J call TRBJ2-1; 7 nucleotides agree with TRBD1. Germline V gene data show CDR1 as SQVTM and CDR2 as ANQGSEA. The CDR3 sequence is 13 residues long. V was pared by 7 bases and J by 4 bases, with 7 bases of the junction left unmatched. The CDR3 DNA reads TGCAGCGGTCGGGACAGTATATACAATGAGCAGTTCTTC. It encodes CSGRDSIYNEQFF.

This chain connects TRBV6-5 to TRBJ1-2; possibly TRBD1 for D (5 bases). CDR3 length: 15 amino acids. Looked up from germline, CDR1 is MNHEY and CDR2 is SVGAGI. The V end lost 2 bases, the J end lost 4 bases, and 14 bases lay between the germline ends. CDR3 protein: CASSYRGGSGYGYTF. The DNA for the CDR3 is TGTGCCAGCAGTTACCGGGGGGGATCTGGCTATGGCTACACCTTC.

CDR3 sequence (DNA): TGTGCCAGCAGTTTAACTAATGGAGAGACCCAGTACTTC. This sequence encodes CASSLTNGETQYF. The V gene is TRBV12-3 or TRBV12-4, the J gene TRBJ2-5; D gene unclear. This CDR3 spans 13 amino acids. With 2 bases removed from V and 4 bases from J, the gap between germline ends came to 8 bases.

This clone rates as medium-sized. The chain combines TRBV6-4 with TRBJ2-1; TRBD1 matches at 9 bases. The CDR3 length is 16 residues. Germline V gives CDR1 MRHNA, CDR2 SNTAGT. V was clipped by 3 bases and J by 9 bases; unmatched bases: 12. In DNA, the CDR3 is TGTGCCAGCAGTGATCTTCCGGGACAGGGTAACGGTGAGCAGTTCTTC. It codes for CASSDLPGQGNGEQFF.

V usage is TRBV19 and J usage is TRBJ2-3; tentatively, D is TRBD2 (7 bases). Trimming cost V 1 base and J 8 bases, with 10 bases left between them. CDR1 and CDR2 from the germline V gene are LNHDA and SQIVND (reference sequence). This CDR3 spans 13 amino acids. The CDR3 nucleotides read TGTGCCAGTAGTATAGGCGGGGGCCGTACGCAGTATTTT. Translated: CASSIGGGRTQYF.